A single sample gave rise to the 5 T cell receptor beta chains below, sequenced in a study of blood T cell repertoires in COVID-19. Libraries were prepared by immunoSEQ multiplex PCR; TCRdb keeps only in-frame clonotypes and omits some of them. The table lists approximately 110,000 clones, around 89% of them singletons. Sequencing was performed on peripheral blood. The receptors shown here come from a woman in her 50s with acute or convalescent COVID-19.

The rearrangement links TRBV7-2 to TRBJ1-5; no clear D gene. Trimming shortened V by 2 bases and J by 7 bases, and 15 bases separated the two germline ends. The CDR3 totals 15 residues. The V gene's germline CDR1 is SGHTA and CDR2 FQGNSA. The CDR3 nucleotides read TGTGCCAGCAGCTTAATCCCCCTAACCGGGCAGCCCCAGCATTTT. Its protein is CASSLIPLTGQPQHF. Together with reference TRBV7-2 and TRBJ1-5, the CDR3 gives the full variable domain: GAGVSQSPSNKVTEKGKDVELRCDPISGHTALYWYRQSLGQGLEFLIYFQGNSAPDKSGLPSDRFSAERTGGSVSTLTIQRTQQEDSAVYLCASSLIPLTGQPQHFGDGTRLSIL.

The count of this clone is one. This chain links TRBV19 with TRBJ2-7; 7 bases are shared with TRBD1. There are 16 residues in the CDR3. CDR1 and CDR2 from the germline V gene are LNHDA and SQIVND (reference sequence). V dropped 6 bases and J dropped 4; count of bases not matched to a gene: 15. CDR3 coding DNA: TGTGCCAGTAGGTGGATAAACAGGGGAAATGGGTACGAGCAGTACTTC. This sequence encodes CASRWINRGNGYEQYF.

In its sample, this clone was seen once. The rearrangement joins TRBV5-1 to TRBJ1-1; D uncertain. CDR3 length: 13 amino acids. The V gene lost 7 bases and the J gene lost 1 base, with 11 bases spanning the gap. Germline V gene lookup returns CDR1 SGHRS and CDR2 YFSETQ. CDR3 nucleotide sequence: TGCGCCAGCGGCGAGGGCCCGAACACTGAAGCTTTCTTT. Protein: CASGEGPNTEAFF.

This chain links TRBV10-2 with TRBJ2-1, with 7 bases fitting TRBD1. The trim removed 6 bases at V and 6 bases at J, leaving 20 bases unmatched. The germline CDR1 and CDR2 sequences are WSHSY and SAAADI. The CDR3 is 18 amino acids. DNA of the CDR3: TGCGCCAGCAGGAGCAACAGGGGCCGTGGGGGAAAGGTCAATGAGCAGTTCTTC. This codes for CASRSNRGRGGKVNEQFF.

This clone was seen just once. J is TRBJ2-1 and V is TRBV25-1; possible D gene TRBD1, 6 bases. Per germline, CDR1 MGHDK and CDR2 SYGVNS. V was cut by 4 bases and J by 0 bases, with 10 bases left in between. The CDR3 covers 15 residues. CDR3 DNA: TGTGCCAGCAGTGCAGACAGGAGCTCCTACAATGAGCAGTTCTTC. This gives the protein CASSADRSSYNEQFF. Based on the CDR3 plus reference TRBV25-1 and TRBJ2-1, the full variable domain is EADIYQTPRYLVIGTGKKITLECSQTMGHDKMYWYQQDPGMELHLIHYSYGVNSTEKGDLSSESTVSRIRTEHFPLTLESARPSHTSQYLCASSADRSSYNEQFFGPGTRLTVL.